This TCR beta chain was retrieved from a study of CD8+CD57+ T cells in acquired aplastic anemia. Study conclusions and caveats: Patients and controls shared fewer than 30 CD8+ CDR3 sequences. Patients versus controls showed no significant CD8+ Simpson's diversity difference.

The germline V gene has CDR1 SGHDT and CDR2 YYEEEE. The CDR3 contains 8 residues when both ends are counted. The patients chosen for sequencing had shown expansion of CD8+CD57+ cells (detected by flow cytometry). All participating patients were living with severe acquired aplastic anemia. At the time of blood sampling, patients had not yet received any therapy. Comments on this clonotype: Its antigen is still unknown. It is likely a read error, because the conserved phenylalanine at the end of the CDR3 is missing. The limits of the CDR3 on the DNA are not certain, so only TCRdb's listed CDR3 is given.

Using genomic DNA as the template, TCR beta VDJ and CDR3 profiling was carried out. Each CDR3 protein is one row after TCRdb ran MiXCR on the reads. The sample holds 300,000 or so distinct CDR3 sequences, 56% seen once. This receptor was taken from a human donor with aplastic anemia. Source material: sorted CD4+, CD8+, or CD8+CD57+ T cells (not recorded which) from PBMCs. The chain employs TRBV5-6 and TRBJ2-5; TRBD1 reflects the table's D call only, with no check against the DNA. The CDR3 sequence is CASSLVGQ.